Below are 19 T cell receptor beta chains sequenced from a single sample in a study of cytomegalovirus exposure and HLA in healthy donors. Amplification used 60 Vbeta primers and 13 Jbeta primers. Here immunoSEQ multiplex PCR was the method, and the copy in TCRdb shows in-frame clones only, minus some. The sample includes approximately 170,000 clones, roughly 88% of them seen just once. The sample taken for sequencing was PBMCs. These receptors were collected from a boy younger than 10 in good health and CMV-seronegative.

The rearrangement joins TRBV27 to TRBJ1-1; D is perhaps TRBD1 (6 bases). The CDR3 runs 15 residues. V lost 4 bases and J 4 bases, leaving 16 bases between the germline ends. The germline V gene encodes CDR1 MNHEY and CDR2 SMNVEV (reference sequence). CDR3 nucleotides: TGTGCCAGCAGTTCGAACAGGGAAAGGGCCACTGAAGCTTTCTTT. This encodes CASSSNRERATEAFF.

In nucleotides, the CDR3 is TGTGCCAGCAGCGTAATGGGGGGCACTGAAGCTTTCTTT. It encodes CASSVMGGTEAFF. The chain combines TRBV9 with TRBJ1-1, with a possible D match to TRBD1 (5 bases). The CDR3 has 13 residues. CDR1 and CDR2 from the germline V gene are SGDLS and YYNGEE. Trimming left V 1 base short and J 4 bases short, with 8 bases between. The variable domain in full, with the rest retrieved from reference TRBV9 and TRBJ1-1, is DSGVTQTPKHLITATGQRVTLRCSPRSGDLSVYWYQQSLDQGLQFLIQYYNGEERAKGNILERFSAQQFPDLHSELNLSSLELGDSALYFCASSVMGGTEAFFGQGTRLTVV.

The chain recombines TRBV6-5 with TRBJ1-1; D gene ambiguous. Germline V gene sequence: CDR1 MNHEY, CDR2 SVGAGI. V lost 5 bases, J lost 0 bases, and 10 bases lay in between. CDR3 length equals 14 residues. CDR3 residues: CASSHGVLNTEAFF. CDR3 sequence (DNA): TGTGCCAGCAGTCACGGAGTCCTGAACACTGAAGCTTTCTTT.

The J gene is TRBJ2-3, the V gene TRBV7-2; 12 bases line up with TRBD1. Germline lookup yields CDR1 SGHTA and CDR2 FQGNSA. Unmatched junction bases numbered 1, after V lost 8 bases and J lost 4 bases. The CDR3 length is 13 residues. In nucleotides, the CDR3 is TGTGCCAGCGGGACAGGGGGCCCAGATACGCAGTATTTT. This codes for CASGTGGPDTQYF.

This clone occurred a few times. Here the CDR3 reads CASSLGVHYEQYV. CDR3 DNA sequence: TGTGCCAGCAGCTTGGGGGTTCACTACGAGCAGTACGTC. The chain carries TRBV5-8 and TRBJ2-7; D remains ambiguous. Looked up from germline, CDR1 is SGHTS and CDR2 is YDEGEE. The V end was cut by 0 bases, the J end by 3 bases, with 7 bases between. This CDR3 is 13 amino acids long.

The chain couples TRBV25-1 to TRBJ2-2; 10 bases align to TRBD2. The CDR3 covers 16 residues. Trimming at V came to 3 bases and at J to 7 bases, leaving 8 bases not matched to a gene. Germline V gene sequence: CDR1 MGHDK, CDR2 SYGVNS. The CDR3 coding sequence is TGTGCCAGCAGTGACCTAGCGGGAGATGTGGGCGGGGAGCTGTTTTTT. It translates to CASSDLAGDVGGELFF.

This clone showed up just a few times. The chain couples TRBV4-3 to TRBJ1-4; possible D gene TRBD1, 6 bases. The CDR3 runs to 13 residues. Germline V CDR1 and CDR2: LGHNA, YSLEER. V dropped 1 base and J dropped 7 bases, with 7 bases sitting between them. CDR3 protein: CASSQVQGEKLFF. CDR3 sequence (DNA): TGCGCCAGCAGCCAAGTACAGGGTGAAAAACTGTTTTTT.

In this sample, this clone turned up once. J is TRBJ2-2 and V is TRBV19, with 9 bases lining up with TRBD1. The CDR3 loop spans 13 amino acids. The germline V gene encodes CDR1 LNHDA and CDR2 SQIVND (reference sequence). V gave up 10 bases and J gave up 5 bases; unmatched junction bases: 5. The CDR3 region is CAIRTGVTGELFF. The DNA of the CDR3 is TGTGCCATTAGGACAGGGGTGACCGGGGAGCTGTTTTTT.

The table lists this clone with a few counts. The rearrangement links TRBV5-5 to TRBJ2-7; TRBD2 is a possible D gene (6 bases). The CDR3 is 14 residues long. Per the germline V gene, CDR1 is SGHKS and CDR2 is YYEKEE (reference sequence). V lost 0 bases, J lost 4 bases, and 11 bases lay in between. This chain's CDR3 is CASSLEGLLYEQYF. The DNA for the CDR3 is TGTGCCAGCAGCTTGGAGGGACTTCTATACGAGCAGTACTTC.

The V gene is TRBV9, the J gene TRBJ2-3, with 14 bases that match TRBD2. This CDR3 comprises 17 residues. Germline lookup yields CDR1 SGDLS and CDR2 YYNGEE. The J segment lost 3 bases and the V segment lost 4 bases, leaving 7 bases of the junction unmatched. The CDR3 nucleotides are TGTGCCAGCAGCACCCAGGGACTAGCGGGAGTTACAGATACGCAGTATTTT. It yields the protein CASSTQGLAGVTDTQYF.

This rearrangement joins TRBV7-9 to TRBJ1-2; D might be TRBD1 (5 bases). Trimming pared 2 bases from V and 4 bases from J, leaving 14 bases between. This CDR3 comprises 15 residues. Germline CDR1 reads SEHNR; CDR2 reads FQNEAQ (reference sequence). CDR3 DNA: TGTGCCAGCAGCTTATTGGCCATCACAGGCTATGGCTACACCTTC. It encodes CASSLLAITGYGYTF.

This chain joins TRBV4-3 and TRBJ1-1, with D possibly matching TRBD1 (5 bases). Germline lookup yields CDR1 LGHNA and CDR2 YSLEER. Trimming stripped 1 base from V and 1 base from J, with 13 bases between. CDR3 length equals 16 residues. The CDR3 protein is CASSQAGFQQNTEAFF. The CDR3 coding sequence is TGCGCCAGCAGCCAAGCAGGGTTTCAACAGAACACTGAAGCTTTCTTT.

The V and J genes are TRBV27 and TRBJ1-5; maybe TRBD1 (5 bases). The germline V gene has CDR1 MNHEY and CDR2 SMNVEV (reference sequence). The CDR3 is 14 residues long. V lost 10 bases, J lost 1 base, and 14 bases lay in between. This CDR3 is CATHPGFSNQPQHF. CDR3 coding DNA: TGTGCCACCCATCCAGGGTTCAGCAATCAGCCCCAGCATTTT.

Worth noting for this clone: Other DNA variants within this sample encode the same CDR3. V is TRBV18 and J is TRBJ1-2; 9 nucleotides align to TRBD1. Germline CDR1 and CDR2: KGHSH and LQKENI. CDR3 length: 13 amino acids. Losses at the gene ends were 3 bases for V and 7 bases for J; bases not matched to a gene: 3. In nucleotides, the CDR3 is TGTGCCAGCTCACCGGGACAGGGAATTGGCTACACCTTC. This gives the protein CASSPGQGIGYTF.

V usage is TRBV10-3 and J usage is TRBJ2-3; tentatively, D is TRBD2 (6 bases). The V gene lost 0 bases and the J gene lost 5 bases, with 12 bases spanning the gap. CDR1 and CDR2 from the germline V gene are ENHRY and SYGVKD. This CDR3 contains 15 residues. CDR3 residues: CAISESGGTGDTQYF. The CDR3 nucleotides are TGTGCCATCAGTGAGTCAGGAGGGACTGGAGATACGCAGTATTTT.

The chain carries TRBV19 and TRBJ2-3, with D perhaps TRBD1 (5 bases). The CDR3 consists of 14 residues. Per the germline V gene, CDR1 is LNHDA and CDR2 is SQIVND (reference sequence). V shed 5 bases and J shed 6 bases, with 15 bases lying between them. The chain's CDR3 is CASSLQGRTDTQYF. The CDR3 DNA is TGTGCCAGTAGTTTGCAGGGTCGGACGGATACGCAGTATTTT.

The chain uses TRBV18 and TRBJ2-7; 10 bases line up with TRBD2. There are 17 residues in the CDR3. V was clipped by 1 base and J by 4 bases; unmatched bases: 10. The V gene's germline CDR1 is KGHSH and CDR2 LQKENI. CDR3 nucleotides: TGTGCCAGCTCACCACAGCTAGCGGGAGCAAGGTGGTACGAGCAGTACTTC. Residues: CASSPQLAGARWYEQYF.

The chain employs TRBV13 and TRBJ2-7; TRBD2 matches at 10 bases. Germline CDR1 and CDR2: PRHDT and FYEKMQ (reference sequence). V trimming: 1 base; J trimming: 6 bases; junction bases outside the gene matches: 12. The CDR3 sequence is 17 residues long. In DNA form, the CDR3 reads TGTGCCAGCAGCTTAGCCCCTAGAGCGGGAGGGCCGGGCGAGCAGTACTTC. It encodes CASSLAPRAGGPGEQYF.

This clone was found once. The chain couples TRBV9 to TRBJ1-2; D is uncertain. Trimming stripped 4 bases from V and 4 bases from J, with 11 bases between. CDR1 and CDR2 from the germline V gene are SGDLS and YYNGEE. The CDR3 spans 13 residues. This CDR3 is CASSPGSGYGYTF. The CDR3 DNA sequence: TGTGCCAGCAGCCCGGGGTCCGGCTATGGCTACACCTTC.